This is a list of T cell receptor beta chains from one sample in a study of shared clonotypes between healthy human individuals. Clones were sequenced by immunoSEQ multiplex PCR, and TCRdb holds only the in-frame ones, with some missing. The table records about 2.1 million clones, 90% to 95% of them present only once. The specimen sequenced was naive CD8+ T cells from PBMCs. Receptors originate from a man aged 18 to 30 in good health. Some clones in this sample may be carry-over from other donors' samples. The CDR3 runs from the conserved cysteine through the conserved F or W. The D gene is left open where the match is weak. Some rows have no size entry. The others give once, few or many, or a class for an expanded clone.

>.|TRBV7-9|TRBD2|TRBJ2-1
TGTGCCAGTAACCACGCGGGAGGGCTCGGGGATGAGCAGTTCTTC
CASNHAGGLGDEQFF
>.|TRBV7-8|.|TRBJ1-1
TGTGCCAGCAGCTTCGGGGCGGGCACTGAAGCTTTCTTT
CASSFGAGTEAFF
>.|TRBV4-3|.|TRBJ2-2
TGCGCCAGCAGCCAATCATTTGGGGGAGATACCGGGGAGCTGTTTTTT
CASSQSFGGDTGELFF
>.|TRBV28|.|TRBJ2-7
TGTGCCAGCAGTTTATTTGCGGCCACGAGCTCCTACGAGCAGTACTTC
CASSLFAATSSYEQYF
>.|TRBV29-1|.|TRBJ2-7
TGCAGCGCCGTCAAGGGCCCAACCTACGAGCAGTACTTC
CSAVKGPTYEQYF
>.|TRBV12-5|.|TRBJ1-1
TGTGCTAGTGGTTCCGGAAAAGATAAACCTGAAGCTTTCTTT
CASGSGKDKPEAFF
>.|TRBV6-1|TRBD1|TRBJ1-1
TGTGCCAGCAGTGAGGCTTGGGACAGGGGTGATACCACTGAAGCTTTCTTT
CASSEAWDRGDTTEAFF
>.|TRBV29-1|TRBD1|TRBJ1-1
TGCAGCGTTGAATTGCCCAGGGGGTCTCGAGCTTTCTTT
CSVELPRGSRAFF
>.|TRBV6-6|.|TRBJ2-4
TGTGCCAGCAGAAATGGTCTAGGGGCAAACATTCAGTACTTC
CASRNGLGANIQYF
>.|TRBV5-1|.|TRBJ2-7
TGCGCCAGCAGCCACGACAGACCAAAACCCTACGAGCAGTACTTC
CASSHDRPKPYEQYF
>.|TRBV27|TRBD1|TRBJ2-3
TGTGCCAGCAGTTTTGGACAGGGGGCAACAGATACGCAGTATTTT
CASSFGQGATDTQYF
>.|TRBV19|.|TRBJ1-4
TGTGCCAGTAGAGACAGATCGGGTGAAAAACTGTTTTTT
CASRDRSGEKLFF
>.|TRBV27|.|TRBJ2-7
TGTGCCAGCAGCGCAGGTAGGGCAGCCTACGAGCAGTACTTC
CASSAGRAAYEQYF
>.|TRBV7-2|.|TRBJ1-1
TGTGCCAGCAGCTTACACGTCAACACTGAAGCTTTCTTT
CASSLHVNTEAFF
>.|TRBV25-1|.|TRBJ2-7
TGTGCCAGCAGTGAGTTAGGGGGCTACGAGCAGTACTTC
CASSELGGYEQYF
>.|TRBV7-7|TRBD1|TRBJ1-1
TGTGCCAGCAGCTACAGGGGAACTGAAGCTTTCTTT
CASSYRGTEAFF
>.|TRBV4-1|.|TRBJ2-5
TGCGCCAGCAGCCAAGATGAGAGGCGGGAGACCCAGTACTTC
CASSQDERRETQYF
>.|TRBV6-6|.|TRBJ2-3
TGTGCCAGCAACCAACTCGCCACAGATACGCAGTATTTT
CASNQLATDTQYF
>.|TRBV7-2|TRBD1|TRBJ1-2
TGTGCCAGCAGCTCGACACGGACAGGGGTCTATGGCTACACCTTC
CASSSTRTGVYGYTF
>.|TRBV5-5|TRBD1|TRBJ2-5
TGTGCCAGCAGCCGTGGGAGGGGACAGGGGTACTTC
CASSRGRGQGYF
>.|TRBV9|TRBD1|TRBJ1-2
TGTGCCAGCAGCTCCCGGACAGGGGGAGGCTATGGCTACACCTTC
CASSSRTGGGYGYTF
>.|TRBV7-8|TRBD1|TRBJ2-7
TGTGCCAGCAGCTTACCACGGGACAGGCTTTCCTACGAGCAGTACTTC
CASSLPRDRLSYEQYF
>.|TRBV27|.|TRBJ1-2
TGTGCCAGCAACCTGAGGGCGTCCAACTATGGCTACACCTTC
CASNLRASNYGYTF
>.|TRBV25-1|.|TRBJ2-5
TGTGCCAGCAGTGAATACCAAGAGACCCAGTACTTC
CASSEYQETQYF
>.|TRBV19|.|TRBJ2-1
TGTGCCAGTAGTATCCTCCAGTGGGGGAGCGGTAATGAGCAGTTCTTC
CASSILQWGSGNEQFF
>.|TRBV28|.|TRBJ2-7
TGTGCCAGCCGGAGAGGTGTCTACGAGCAGTACTTC
CASRRGVYEQYF
>.|TRBV5-6|.|TRBJ1-6
TGTGCCAGCAGCCCCGGGGGCGGGATACCCCTCCACTTT
CASSPGGGIPLHF
>.|TRBV5-1|.|TRBJ2-7
TGCGCCAGCAGCTTCGACGGCTACGAGCAGTACTTC
CASSFDGYEQYF
>.|TRBV27|.|TRBJ2-7
TGTGCCAGCAGTTTATCGAGCCTCCCTTCCTACGAGCAGTACTTC
CASSLSSLPSYEQYF
>.|TRBV6-5|TRBD2|TRBJ2-5
TGTGCCAGCAGTCCTTCTAGCGGGAGACAAGAGACCCAGTACTTC
CASSPSSGRQETQYF
>.|TRBV27|TRBD1|TRBJ2-7
TGTGCCAGCAGCGGATTGGGACAGGGGCCCTACGAGCAGTACTTC
CASSGLGQGPYEQYF
>.|TRBV7-8|.|TRBJ2-7
TGTGCCAGCCGAGGAAGGTTCAGCTACGAGCAGTACTTC
CASRGRFSYEQYF
>.|TRBV9|.|TRBJ2-7
TGTGCCAGCAGCGTAGCTTCGTGGGTTTCCCACGAGCAGTACTTC
CASSVASWVSHEQYF
>.|TRBV4-2|.|TRBJ2-7
TGTGCCAGCAGCCAAGGATATCCGCCGGGCCGTTTAACCTACGAGCAGTACTTC
CASSQGYPPGRLTYEQYF
>.|TRBV27|.|TRBJ2-6
TGTGCCAGCCTACCCCATTCTGGGGCCAACGTCCTGACTTTC
CASLPHSGANVLTF
>.|TRBV4-2|.|TRBJ2-1
TGTGCCAGCAGCCAAGATTCCAGCGATCCCTACAATGAGCAGTTCTTC
CASSQDSSDPYNEQFF
>.|TRBV7-9|.|TRBJ2-7
TGTGCCAGCAGCTTAGGGGCGGAGGGCGTGTGGTCCTACGAGCAGTACTTC
CASSLGAEGVWSYEQYF
>.|TRBV6-5|TRBD2|TRBJ2-7
TGTGCCAGCAGTTACGGGCAGGGACTAGGCGAGCAGTACTTC
CASSYGQGLGEQYF
>.|TRBV7-2|.|TRBJ1-5
TGTGCCAGCAGCTTAGCGGGGAGGCTGGGCAATCAGCCCCAGCATTTT
CASSLAGRLGNQPQHF
>.|TRBV19|.|TRBJ1-5
TGTGCCAGTAGTATGTGGGGAGGGGGATATAGCAATCAGCCCCAGCATTTT
CASSMWGGGYSNQPQHF
>.|TRBV7-3|TRBD2|TRBJ2-5
TGTGCCAGCAGCTGGTCGGGAGGGTCAGAGACCCAGTACTTC
CASSWSGGSETQYF
>.|TRBV4-1|.|TRBJ2-1
TGCGCCAGCAGCCTTGCTCTCGTCTACAATGAGCAGTTCTTC
CASSLALVYNEQFF
>.|TRBV14|.|TRBJ2-5
TGTGCCAGCAGAGAGATTGGGCACGAGACCCAGTACTTC
CASREIGHETQYF
>.|TRBV7-2|.|TRBJ2-5
TGTGCCAGCAGCCCCCTCCCGGGCCGGATGAAAGAGACCCAGTACTTC
CASSPLPGRMKETQYF
>.|TRBV6-1|.|TRBJ2-7
TGTGCCAGCAGTGAAAACCCCAACTACGAGCAGTACTTC
CASSENPNYEQYF
>.|TRBV9|.|TRBJ2-2
TGTGCCAGCAGCGTAGGGCCGGACCGGGAGCTGTTTTTT
CASSVGPDRELFF
>.|TRBV7-9|TRBD2|TRBJ2-3
TGTGCCAGCAGCCCCCCCTGGGACGGGAGGGCAGATACGCAGTATTTT
CASSPPWDGRADTQYF
>few|TRBV28|.|TRBJ1-1
TGTGCCAGCAGTTCCCGGGCAGACACTGAAGCTTTCTTT
CASSSRADTEAFF
>.|TRBV27|TRBD2|TRBJ2-7
TGTGCCAGCAGTATAGCGGGAGGGCCCTGGGAGCAGTACTTC
CASSIAGGPWEQYF
>.|TRBV29-1|.|TRBJ2-7
TGCAGCGTTGTGAAGTCGTCCTACGAGCAGTACTTC
CSVVKSSYEQYF
>.|TRBV5-1|.|TRBJ1-2
TGCGCCAGCAGCTTAACAGAGAACTATGGCTACACCTTC
CASSLTENYGYTF
>.|TRBV5-1|TRBD1|TRBJ1-1
TGCGCCAGCAGCTTGCAACAGGGGACTGAAGCTTTCTTT
CASSLQQGTEAFF
>.|TRBV9|TRBD1|TRBJ2-6
TGTGCCAGCAGCGCGTCCGGGACAGGGTTTGGGGCCAACGTCCTGACTTTC
CASSASGTGFGANVLTF